This T cell receptor beta chain was identified in a study of CD8+ T cells in alopecia areata. Study-wide findings and caveats: In patients, TCRs were shared less clearly than in mice, and HLA may possibly be involved.

T lymphocytes (CD4+ and CD8+) were sorted from PBMCs. Extraction of RNA preceded its reverse transcription into cDNA, which served as the sequencing template. Data came from immunoSEQ multiplex PCR; TCRdb stores just in-frame clones and leaves some out. The sample carries about 140,000 clones, roughly 61% recorded once. A word on this clone: Its specificity is unknown.

The CDR3 extends over 11 amino acids. Germline V gives CDR1 DFQATT, CDR2 SNEGSKA (reference sequence). Trimming left V 5 bases short and J 4 bases short, with 8 bases between. The chain couples TRBV20-1 to TRBJ1-2; tentatively, D is TRBD1 (6 bases). Source: CD4+ T cells sorted from blood, taken at week 0. The source of this sequence is a human donor with alopecia areata. The DNA for the CDR3 is TGCAGTGCTCGGGACACCTATGGCTACACCTTC. Translating it yields CSARDTYGYTF.